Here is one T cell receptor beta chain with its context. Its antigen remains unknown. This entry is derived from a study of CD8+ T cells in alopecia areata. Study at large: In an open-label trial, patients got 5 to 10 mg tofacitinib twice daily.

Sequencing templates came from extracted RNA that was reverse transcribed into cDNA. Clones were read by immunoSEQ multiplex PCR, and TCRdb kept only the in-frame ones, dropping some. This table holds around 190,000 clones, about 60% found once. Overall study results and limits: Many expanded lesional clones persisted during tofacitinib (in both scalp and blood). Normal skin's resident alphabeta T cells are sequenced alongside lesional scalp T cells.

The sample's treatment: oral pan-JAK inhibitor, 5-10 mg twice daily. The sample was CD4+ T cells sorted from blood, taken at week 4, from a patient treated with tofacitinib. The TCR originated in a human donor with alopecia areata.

The CDR3 sequence: CAWDPPKVRYNEQFF. For the CDR3, the DNA is TGTGCCTGGGACCCCCCCAAGGTGCGCTACAATGAGCAGTTCTTC. V usage is TRBV30 and J usage is TRBJ2-1; D remains unclear. Between the trimmed V and J ends, which lost 5 bases and 3 bases, there was a span of 17 bases. The CDR3 is 15 residues long. Germline CDR1 and CDR2: GTSNPN and SVGIG (reference sequence). The whole variable domain, remainder taken from reference TRBV30 and TRBJ2-1, is SQTIHQWPATLVQPVGSPLSLECTVEGTSNPNLYWYRQAAGRGLQLLFYSVGIGQISSEVPQNLSASRPQDRQFILSSKKLLLSDSGFYLCAWDPPKVRYNEQFFGPGTRLTVL.